This T cell receptor (beta chain) emerged from a study of blood T cells in healthy people across ages. Each individual donor underwent a draw of approximately 9.6 milliliters of peripheral blood. Extractions gave at least 6 micrograms of total RNA per sample. The germline V gene has CDR1 SGHRS and CDR2 YFSETQ. The CDR3 runs to 15 residues. The sample holds one count of this clonotype. Its matching antigen is unknown. A second PCR, run for about 7 to 11 cycles, used a sample-barcoded 5' primer plus a J-beta primer mix. Researchers report that a template-switch adaptor with 12 random nucleotides tagged each cDNA molecule. MiXCR, run by TCRdb on the 5' RACE reads, gives a single entry per CDR3 protein. Among 1.5 million to 2 million distinct CDR3 sequences listed, roughly 50% were seen once. Whole-study findings and limits: The long-lived group displayed more naive CD4+ cells, plus higher diversity, than the aged donors did.

The sequence was obtained from a woman aged 40 to 50 in good health. Sequenced sample: blood. This chain uses TRBV5-1 with TRBJ2-4; 10 bases fit TRBD2. Matching the DNA end better, TRBJ2-7 makes the J call doubtful. CDR3 loop: CASSSGTSANYEQYF. The CDR3 nucleotides read TGCGCCAGCAGCAGCGGGACTAGCGCCAACTACGAGCAGTACTTC.